What follows are 21 T cell receptor beta chains derived from one specimen sequenced in a study of blood T cells in healthy people across ages. The authors ran a second PCR of roughly 6 to 12 cycles using a sample-barcoded 5' primer and a J-beta primer mix. One entry per CDR3 protein, called by TCRdb with MiXCR from the 5' RACE reads. The repertoire holds roughly 680,000 distinct CDR3 sequences, with around half as singletons. The material sequenced was blood. The receptors here all came from a woman aged 55-75 years in good health.

The CDR3 nucleotides read TGTGCCAGCAGTGCTTCGACAGGGGCTAGCTCCTACAATGAGCAGTTCTTC. Translated: CASSASTGASSYNEQFF. The chain employs TRBV12-3 or TRBV12-4 and TRBJ2-1; 8 bases match TRBD1. V shed 5 bases and J 0 bases; nucleotides not matched to a gene: 9. This CDR3 has 17 amino acids.

The rearrangement uses TRBV3-1 and TRBJ2-3; D is possibly TRBD1 or TRBD2 (6 bases each). Germline V CDR1 and CDR2: LGHDT, YNNKEL (reference sequence). The V end lost 3 bases, the J end lost 2 bases, and 12 bases lay between the germline ends. This CDR3 has 15 amino acids. CDR3 amino acids: CASSHTGTVTDTQYF. The CDR3 nucleotides are TGTGCCAGCAGCCATACAGGGACTGTCACAGATACGCAGTATTTT.

The genes are TRBV11-1 and TRBJ2-1, with D perhaps matching TRBD1 (5 bases). Germline V gene data show CDR1 as SGHAT and CDR2 as FQDESV (reference sequence). This CDR3 has 17 amino acids. The ends were cut back, 2 bases at V and 0 bases at J, with 14 bases in the middle. This chain's CDR3 is CASSLPRQSSSYNEQFF. CDR3 nucleotide sequence: TGTGCCAGCAGCTTACCCCGACAGTCGAGCTCCTACAATGAGCAGTTCTTC. Full variable domain (rest looked up from reference TRBV11-1 and TRBJ2-1): EAEVAQSPRYKITEKSQAVAFWCDPISGHATLYWYRQILGQGPELLVQFQDESVVDDSQLPKDRFSAERLKGVDSTLKIQPAELGDSAMYLCASSLPRQSSSYNEQFFGPGTRLTVL.

The V gene is TRBV5-1, the J gene TRBJ2-7; D gene uncertain. CDR3 size: 11 residues. The V gene lost 4 bases and the J gene lost 2 bases, with 4 bases spanning the gap. Germline CDR1 is SGHRS and CDR2 is YFSETQ. CDR3: CASSNTYEQYF. The CDR3 region has the DNA TGCGCCAGCAGCAACACCTACGAGCAGTACTTC.

This clonotype was recorded a few times. V usage is TRBV7-2 and J usage is TRBJ2-5; 10 positions match TRBD2. The J call may be in error: the DNA end matches TRBJ2-7 better. The CDR3 length is 14 residues. Germline V gene data show CDR1 as SGHTA and CDR2 as FQGNSA. CDR3 nucleotides: TGTGCCAGCAGCTTACAGCTAGCGGGAGACGAGCAGTACTTC. Amino acids: CASSLQLAGDEQYF.

The chain carries TRBV20-1 and TRBJ1-5, with D perhaps matching TRBD1 (6 bases). The CDR3 contains 14 residues. The germline V and J ends were trimmed by 5 bases and 5 bases, with 16 bases remaining between them. The germline V gene encodes CDR1 DFQATT and CDR2 SNEGSKA (reference sequence). In DNA, the CDR3 is TGCAGTGCTGTAACAGGGTCCAGGTATCAGCCCCAGCATTTT. As protein: CSAVTGSRYQPQHF.

V is TRBV9 and J is TRBJ2-7; perhaps D is TRBD1 or TRBD2 (5 bases each). The CDR3 length is 17 residues. The germline V gene has CDR1 SGDLS and CDR2 YYNGEE. Trimming pared 4 bases from V and 2 bases from J, leaving 22 bases between. The CDR3 here is CASSPHSGQGVPYEQYF. The CDR3 region has the DNA TGTGCCAGCAGCCCCCATTCTGGGCAGGGAGTACCCTACGAGCAGTACTTC.

This clonotype has only one observation. The chain uses TRBV9 and TRBJ2-1, with no clear D. The J call may be mistaken, given a closer DNA end match to TRBJ2-7. Per germline, CDR1 SGDLS and CDR2 YYNGEE. There are 15 residues in the CDR3. Here the CDR3 DNA reads TGTGCCAGCAGCGTAGACGGACCCTCCTACAATGAGCAGTACTTC. Translation: CASSVDGPSYNEQYF.

This chain links TRBV7-6 with TRBJ2-7; no reliable D call. The CDR3 extends over 14 amino acids. Trimming took off 1 base at V and 6 bases at J, with 13 bases between the two ends. Germline V gene data show CDR1 as SGHVS and CDR2 as FNYEAQ. Written as DNA, the CDR3 is TGTGCCAGCAGCTTAGACAGCCGCCTCTCCGAGCAGTACTTC. Translation: CASSLDSRLSEQYF. Looking up the rest from reference TRBV7-6 and TRBJ2-7 gives the full variable domain: GAGVSQSPRYKVTKRGQDVALRCDPISGHVSLYWYRQALGQGPEFLTYFNYEAQQDKSGLPNDRFSAERPEGSISTLTIQRTEQRDSAMYRCASSLDSRLSEQYFGPGTRLTVT.

This CDR3 is CASSQFRSQPRSYNEQFF. The CDR3 DNA reads TGTGCCAGCAGCCAATTTCGGTCGCAGCCTCGCTCCTACAATGAGCAGTTCTTC. The chain links TRBV3-1 to TRBJ2-1, with D uncertain. Germline lookup yields CDR1 LGHDT and CDR2 YNNKEL (reference sequence). This CDR3 region has 18 residues. V shed 2 bases and J shed 0 bases, with 17 bases lying between them.

V usage is TRBV20-1 and J usage is TRBJ1-4, with TRBD1 identical over 8 bases. The trim removed 0 bases at V and 6 bases at J, leaving 3 bases unmatched. CDR3 length: 14 residues. The germline V gene has CDR1 DFQATT and CDR2 SNEGSKA (reference sequence). The CDR3 region has the DNA TGCAGTGCTAGAGACAGGGGGCGAGATGAAAAACTGTTTTTT. Translation: CSARDRGRDEKLFF.

The rearrangement links TRBV5-1 to TRBJ2-1, with TRBD1 matching over 8 bases. From germline, CDR1 is SGHRS and CDR2 YFSETQ. Trimming cost V 1 base and J 6 bases; bases outside gene matches: 3. The CDR3 extends over 14 amino acids. The chain's CDR3 is CASSLLTGVNEQFF. As DNA, the CDR3 is TGCGCCAGCAGCTTGCTGACAGGGGTCAATGAGCAGTTCTTC.

The J gene is TRBJ1-1, the V gene TRBV20-1; D uncertain. Germline V gene lookup returns CDR1 DFQATT and CDR2 SNEGSKA (reference sequence). This CDR3 has 11 residues. V was shortened by 6 bases and J by 4 bases, with 9 bases between the two germline ends. This CDR3 is CSAVLLTEAFF. In DNA, the CDR3 is TGCAGTGCCGTCTTACTCACTGAAGCTTTCTTT.

V is TRBV4-2 and J is TRBJ1-2; TRBD1 is a possible D gene (5 bases). This CDR3 contains 13 residues. Germline V gene sequence: CDR1 LGHNA, CDR2 YNFKEQ. Trimming shortened V by 0 bases and J by 8 bases, and 10 bases separated the two germline ends. The CDR3 protein is CASSQDREGGYTF. The CDR3 DNA sequence: TGTGCCAGCAGCCAAGACAGGGAAGGCGGCTACACCTTC.

This clonotype has only a few counts. The rearrangement joins TRBV20-1 to TRBJ2-1; 9 nucleotides agree with TRBD2. CDR3 length: 15 residues. Per the germline V gene, CDR1 is DFQATT and CDR2 is SNEGSKA (reference sequence). The V gene end was trimmed by 3 bases and the J gene end by 6 bases; junction bases not matched to a gene: 9. CDR3 nucleotide sequence: TGCAGTGCTAGCGCCGTCCTTAGCGGGGGCAATGAGCAGTTCTTC. Translated, it gives CSASAVLSGGNEQFF.

The chain links TRBV30 to TRBJ1-5; D is perhaps TRBD1 (6 bases). Trimming removed 4 bases at V and 3 bases at J, with 10 bases between. The CDR3 totals 13 residues. In germline, CDR1 is GTSNPN, CDR2 SVGIG (reference sequence). The CDR3 here is CAWTTGTNQPQHF. The CDR3 DNA follows: TGTGCCTGGACGACAGGCACCAATCAGCCCCAGCATTTT.

The chain has TRBV6-2 or TRBV6-3 and TRBJ2-5; 7 nucleotides match TRBD2. Trimming took 2 bases from V and 11 from J; bases not matched to a gene: 14. The CDR3 length is 15 residues. In germline, CDR1 is MNHEY, CDR2 SVGEGT. CDR3 in amino acids: CASSYRAGAYNEQYF. CDR3 nucleotides: TGTGCCAGCAGTTACCGGGCGGGAGCATACAATGAGCAGTACTTC.

This clonotype was detected ten times or more. The chain carries TRBV29-1 and TRBJ2-7; D not resolved. The CDR3 runs to 13 residues. Germline lookup yields CDR1 SQVTM and CDR2 ANQGSEA. V was pared by 1 base and J by 2 bases, with 9 bases between. CDR3 sequence reads: CSVEVPGTYEQYF. The CDR3 DNA follows: TGCAGCGTTGAAGTCCCCGGAACCTACGAGCAGTACTTC.

The chain joins TRBV27 to TRBJ2-7, with D maybe TRBD2 (6 bases). Trimming stripped 4 bases from V and 0 bases from J, with 19 bases between. The CDR3 totals 17 residues. The germline V gene has CDR1 MNHEY and CDR2 SMNVEV (reference sequence). CDR3 nucleotide sequence: TGTGCCAGCAGTTATTCCTCCCCCGGGGGACTCTCCTACGAGCAGTACTTC. It translates to CASSYSSPGGLSYEQYF.

V usage is TRBV29-1 and J usage is TRBJ1-4; no reliable D call. V was clipped by 4 bases and J by 3 bases, with 9 bases between them. Germline CDR1 reads SQVTM; CDR2 reads ANQGSEA. This CDR3 comprises 13 residues. In nucleotides, the CDR3 is TGCAGCGTTGGGCGGGGTCCTAATGAAAAACTGTTTTTT. Translated: CSVGRGPNEKLFF.

The gene calls are TRBV20-1 and TRBJ2-4; either TRBD1 or TRBD2 may supply D (5 bases each). V lost 3 bases and J 0 bases, leaving 15 bases between the germline ends. Per the germline V gene, CDR1 is DFQATT and CDR2 is SNEGSKA (reference sequence). This CDR3 has 16 amino acids. CDR3 region: CSARPTGLIAKNIQYF. The CDR3 DNA reads as TGCAGTGCTAGGCCTACAGGACTGATAGCCAAAAACATTCAGTACTTC.